Presented here are 24 T cell receptor beta chains from one specimen sequenced in a study of beta chain features in type 1 diabetes. All of the isolated RNA was reverse transcribed, so expressed TCRB transcripts were sequenced. Assay used: immunoSEQ multiplex PCR; TCRdb lists only in-frame clones, some missing. The sample consists of around 710,000 clones, roughly 12% of them appearing once. Whole-study results and caveats: Among all four CD4+ subsets, Type 1 diabetes patients had TCRB CDR3s that were moderately but significantly shorter.

For these receptors, no antigen is known. Material: naive CD4+ T cells from blood. These receptors were obtained from a man aged 25 to 40 with type 1 diabetes.

This clone was detected a few times. The chain carries TRBV6-6 and TRBJ2-2; the D gene could be TRBD1 or TRBD2 (5 bases each). Germline V gene lookup returns CDR1 MNHNY and CDR2 SVGAGI (reference sequence). The CDR3 length is 16 residues. Trimming shortened V by 7 bases and J by 0 bases, and 15 bases separated the two germline ends. CDR3 sequence reads: CASISGTSSNTGELFF. CDR3 bases: TGTGCCAGCATCTCTGGGACGTCCTCGAACACCGGGGAGCTGTTTTTT.

This rearrangement joins TRBV28 to TRBJ1-3; D gene uncertain. CDR3 size: 14 residues. Trimming took off 3 bases at V and 0 bases at J, with 6 bases between the two ends. Germline CDR1 reads MDHEN; CDR2 reads SYDVKM. The CDR3 reads CASSLRSSGNTIYF. As DNA, the CDR3 is TGTGCCAGCAGTTTGCGAAGCTCTGGAAACACCATATATTTT.

The chain links TRBV11-2 to TRBJ2-3; D remains ambiguous. CDR3 length: 14 amino acids. Trimming shortened V by 2 bases and J by 0 bases, and 6 bases separated the two germline ends. Germline assignment: CDR1 SGHAT and CDR2 FQNNGV. The CDR3 reads CASSLLLSTDTQYF. CDR3 sequence (DNA): TGTGCCAGCAGCTTATTGCTTAGCACAGATACGCAGTATTTT.

This clone was seen repeatedly, ten times or more. The chain uses TRBV27 and TRBJ2-1; D possibly corresponds to TRBD1 (6 bases). Trimming took 5 bases from V and 4 from J, leaving 12 bases between them. Germline CDR1 MNHEY, CDR2 SMNVEV (reference sequence). The CDR3 extends over 14 amino acids. As DNA, the CDR3 is TGTGCCAGCAGTGTAACAGGGAGTTACAATGAGCAGTTCTTC. Its protein is CASSVTGSYNEQFF.

The chain joins TRBV29-1 to TRBJ1-5; the D gene is possibly TRBD1 (6 bases). Germline CDR1 reads SQVTM; CDR2 reads ANQGSEA. The V and J ends lost 8 bases and 0 bases respectively, with 20 bases between them. The CDR3 runs 16 residues. The CDR3 is CSPQGGQKTSNQPQHF. CDR3 in DNA: TGCAGCCCCCAAGGGGGGCAAAAGACTAGCAATCAGCCCCAGCATTTT.

The gene calls are TRBV7-2 and TRBJ2-7; D may match TRBD1 or TRBD2 (7 bases each). Per the germline V gene, CDR1 is SGHTA and CDR2 is FQGNSA. The CDR3 sequence is 16 residues long. V lost 0 bases and J lost 1, with 13 bases in between. CDR3 amino acids: CASSLAAGGLSYEQYF. The CDR3 DNA sequence: TGTGCCAGCAGCTTAGCGGCAGGGGGACTATCCTACGAGCAGTACTTC.

This clone was observed a handful of times. Other nucleotide sequences in the sample specify the same CDR3. This sequence joins TRBV7-3 and TRBJ2-1; D might be TRBD1 (5 bases). The CDR3 consists of 14 residues. The V end lost 5 bases, the J end lost 0 bases, and 8 bases lay between the germline ends. The V gene's germline CDR1 is SGHTA and CDR2 FQGTGA. In DNA, the CDR3 is TGTGCCAGCAGCAGCGACAGCTCCTACAATGAGCAGTTCTTC. This codes for CASSSDSSYNEQFF.

This clone was seen a few times. The identical CDR3 is also encoded by other nucleotide sequences in the sample. V and J are TRBV5-4 and TRBJ2-2, with unresolved D. The CDR3 covers 12 residues. V was clipped by 4 bases and J by 3 bases, with 4 bases between them. CDR1 and CDR2 from the germline V gene are SGHNT and YYREEE (reference sequence). CDR3 DNA sequence: TGTGCCAGCAGCCTGGACACCGGGGAGCTGTTTTTT. This encodes CASSLDTGELFF.

The rearrangement joins TRBV18 to TRBJ2-1; 7 nucleotides line up with TRBD1. Germline CDR1 reads KGHSH; CDR2 reads LQKENI. This CDR3 has 15 amino acids. Trimming cost V 3 bases and J 5 bases; bases outside gene matches: 7. CDR3 amino acids: CASSPFDRANNEQFF. In nucleotides, the CDR3 is TGTGCCAGCTCACCTTTCGACAGGGCCAACAATGAGCAGTTCTTC.

The chain uses TRBV5-1 and TRBJ2-3; either TRBD1 or TRBD2 may supply D (5 bases each). Trimming took off 4 bases at V and 2 bases at J, with 14 bases between the two ends. Germline V gene sequence: CDR1 SGHRS, CDR2 YFSETQ. The CDR3 runs to 15 residues. CDR3 sequence (DNA): TGCGCCAGCAGCCACCTCCGGGACCCCACAGATACGCAGTATTTT. Amino acid sequence: CASSHLRDPTDTQYF. Supplemented by reference TRBV5-1 and TRBJ2-3, the full variable domain reads KAGVTQTPRYLIKTRGQQVTLSCSPISGHRSVSWYQQTPGQGLQFLFEYFSETQRNKGNFPGRFSGRQFSNSRSEMNVSTLELGDSALYLCASSHLRDPTDTQYFGPGTRLTVL.

The rearrangement uses TRBV2 and TRBJ2-3; 7 bases are shared with TRBD2. CDR1 is SNHLY and CDR2 is FYNNEI in the germline V gene. The CDR3 runs 14 residues. V gave up 7 bases and J gave up 2 bases; unmatched junction bases: 6. In nucleotides, the CDR3 is TGTGCCAGCATCGGGACTACGCTCACAGATACGCAGTATTTT. Its protein product is CASIGTTLTDTQYF.

V and J are TRBV7-9 and TRBJ2-6, with 9 positions matching TRBD1. V was clipped by 5 bases and J by 3 bases; unmatched bases: 14. CDR1 SEHNR and CDR2 FQNEAQ come from the germline V gene (reference sequence). The CDR3 loop spans 19 amino acids. CDR3 in amino acids: CASSLYPGQGIFGANVLTF. CDR3 bases: TGTGCCAGCAGCCTATATCCGGGACAGGGAATCTTTGGGGCCAACGTCCTGACTTTC.

V usage is TRBV10-3 and J usage is TRBJ1-1, with a possible D match to TRBD1 (5 bases). This CDR3 region has 14 residues. V lost 5 bases to trimming and J lost 0 bases, with 10 bases between them. The germline V gene has CDR1 ENHRY and CDR2 SYGVKD. The CDR3 DNA sequence: TGTGCCATCAGTCCCTTACAGGTGAACACTGAAGCTTTCTTT. Protein sequence: CAISPLQVNTEAFF.

This clone was observed a handful of times. This chain's CDR3 is CASSVGTDSNQPQHF. CDR3 bases: TGTGCCAGCAGCGTCGGGACGGATAGCAATCAGCCCCAGCATTTT. J is TRBJ1-5 and V is TRBV13; possibly TRBD1 for D (5 bases). Germline V gene data show CDR1 as PRHDT and CDR2 as FYEKMQ (reference sequence). This CDR3 region has 15 residues. Trimming pared 5 bases from V and 0 bases from J, leaving 11 bases between.

In its sample, this clone was seen a few times. The chain links TRBV15 to TRBJ1-4, with D perhaps TRBD1 (6 bases). With 3 bases removed from V and 3 bases from J, the gap between germline ends came to 11 bases. Germline loops: CDR1 LNHNV, CDR2 YYDKDF (reference sequence). The length of the CDR3 is 15 residues. The CDR3 region is CATSSTGSANEKLFF. In nucleotides, the CDR3 is TGTGCCACCAGCAGTACAGGGTCGGCTAATGAAAAACTGTTTTTT. The full variable domain, completed using reference TRBV15 and TRBJ1-4, is DAMVIQNPRYQVTQFGKPVTLSCSQTLNHNVMYWYQQKSSQAPKLLFHYYDKDFNNEADTPDNFQSRRPNTSFCFLDIRSPGLGDTAMYLCATSSTGSANEKLFFGSGTQLSVL.

This clone occurred a few times. The CDR3 here is CASSRGYGYTF. CDR3 DNA sequence: TGTGCCAGCAGCCGGGGCTATGGCTACACCTTC. The chain employs TRBV5-6 and TRBJ1-2; no definite D call. V shed 4 bases and J shed 4 bases, with 5 bases lying between them. The CDR3 runs 11 residues. Germline V lookup: CDR1 SGHDT, CDR2 YYEEEE.

The chain links TRBV4-3 to TRBJ2-3; TRBD1 aligns across 9 bases. Germline V gene lookup returns CDR1 LGHNA and CDR2 YSLEER. CDR3 length: 15 residues. V was clipped by 3 bases and J by 7 bases; unmatched bases: 8. The CDR3 is CASSHSGQGGNTQYF. CDR3 in DNA: TGCGCCAGCAGCCACTCGGGACAGGGTGGGAATACGCAGTATTTT.

The CDR3 sequence is CASSLLLAGETQYF. The CDR3 region has the DNA TGTGCCAGCAGCTTATTACTAGCGGGGGAGACCCAGTACTTC. The rearrangement uses TRBV7-2 and TRBJ2-5, with TRBD2 matching 10 bases. The CDR3 spans 14 residues. V lost 2 bases, J lost 5 bases, and 2 bases stayed unmatched. Germline CDR1 reads SGHTA; CDR2 reads FQGNSA.

This clone came up a few times. This sequence joins TRBV25-1 and TRBJ1-6; 10 nucleotides line up with TRBD1. The V segment lost 5 bases and the J segment 9 bases; nucleotides outside the gene matches: 10. CDR3 length: 16 amino acids. CDR1 is MGHDK and CDR2 is SYGVNS in the germline V gene. DNA for the CDR3: TGTGCCAGCAGTAATGAACCGGGACAGGGGCTTTCACCCCTCCACTTT. The encoded protein is CASSNEPGQGLSPLHF.

The rearrangement joins TRBV4-3 to TRBJ1-2; a possible D gene is TRBD1 (5 bases). V lost 1 base to trimming and J lost 1 base, with 16 bases between them. The CDR3 is made up of 17 amino acids. CDR1 is LGHNA, CDR2 YSLEER, per germline. The DNA for the CDR3 is TGCGCCAGCAGCCAAGTAAGAGGGGACGGCAATAACTATGGCTACACCTTC. This gives the protein CASSQVRGDGNNYGYTF.

This chain joins TRBV28 and TRBJ1-2; no clear D gene. CDR3 length: 14 residues. Deletions cut 3 bases from V and 7 bases from J, with 15 bases between. Per the germline V gene, CDR1 is MDHEN and CDR2 is SYDVKM. The CDR3 loop reads CASSFRKGWTGYTF. CDR3 DNA: TGTGCCAGCAGTTTTCGGAAAGGGTGGACTGGCTACACCTTC.

This clone came up a few times. V and J are TRBV19 and TRBJ1-2; a weak D match, TRBD1 (6 bases). Germline lookup yields CDR1 LNHDA and CDR2 SQIVND (reference sequence). The CDR3 loop spans 14 amino acids. V shed 7 bases and J shed 4 bases, with 16 bases lying between them. CDR3 sequence: CASIPMTGPYGYTF. CDR3 sequence (DNA): TGTGCCAGTATTCCCATGACAGGCCCCTATGGCTACACCTTC.

The rearrangement uses TRBV7-2 and TRBJ1-5, with TRBD1 matching 7 bases. The junction had 6 bases not matched to a gene; V was cut back by 4 bases and J by 9 bases. This CDR3 has 13 residues. Germline-derived CDR1 and CDR2 are SGHTA and FQGNSA. The CDR3 reads CASSSERDRPQHF. CDR3 nucleotide sequence: TGTGCCAGCAGCTCCGAACGGGACAGGCCCCAGCATTTT.

V usage is TRBV6-5 and J usage is TRBJ2-2, with 7 bases fitting TRBD1. This CDR3 has 14 residues. Losses at the gene ends were 5 bases for V and 1 base for J; bases not matched to a gene: 1. Germline CDR1 reads MNHEY; CDR2 reads SVGAGI. The CDR3 sequence: CASSPGGNTGELFF. CDR3 nucleotides: TGTGCCAGCAGTCCAGGGGGGAACACCGGGGAGCTGTTTTTT.